A single TCR beta chain is shown here with its context. This sample was taken from a study of blood T cell repertoires in COVID-19. For the study at large: The cDNA or gDNA used as material had been derived from T cells, B-cell-depleted T cells, or PBMCs.

As originally analysed: Reference gene primer amplification in the assay estimated nucleated cell counts. TCRdb's copy holds only in-frame clones and misses some; the assay was immunoSEQ multiplex PCR. V and J calls and clone size are as listed in that table; D and trimming were resolved from the DNA. This sample carries approximately 30,000 clones, around 87% of them seen once, and the ten largest clones take 44%. From germline, CDR1 is MNHEY and CDR2 SVGAGI. This CDR3 has 15 residues. Unmatched junction bases numbered 10, after V lost 8 bases and J lost 5 bases. Sequencing was performed on peripheral blood. The sequence derives from a human donor in a cohort sampled during active COVID-19. V and J are TRBV6-5 and TRBJ2-1; 9 bases line up with TRBD2. CDR3 sequence reads: CASATTAGGDNEQFF. CDR3 bases: TGTGCCAGCGCTACCACGGCGGGGGGGGACAATGAGCAGTTCTTC.